This T cell receptor (beta chain) originates from a study of CD8+ T cells in alopecia areata. The study's findings and limits: Researchers say the link of baseline CD8+ expansion to response remains uncertain, with one nonresponder.

This sample's treatment: oral pan-JAK inhibitor, 5-10 mg twice daily. Researchers picked out CD4+ and CD8+ T cells from PBMCs by sorting. The CDR3 contains 14 residues. Germline V CDR1 and CDR2: GTSNPN, SVGIG (reference sequence). With V trimmed by 7 bases and J by 2 bases, 8 bases remained unmatched. The authors extracted RNA and reverse transcribed it into cDNA as the sequencing template. Sequencing was performed with immunoSEQ multiplex PCR; in TCRdb, only in-frame clones are kept and a portion is missing. This sample yields approximately 180,000 clones, of which approximately 55% are seen a single time; 9.5% to 14% belongs to the top ten. Regarding this clone: Its antigen is unknown.

This chain uses TRBV30 with TRBJ2-1, with 7 nucleotides matching TRBD2. The source material was CD8+ T cells sorted from blood, sampled at week 24, from a patient treated with tofacitinib. This clonotype originated in a human donor with alopecia areata. CDR3 coding DNA: TGTGCCTCTTCTGCGGGGGTGGCCTACAATGAGCAGTTCTTC. It codes for CASSAGVAYNEQFF.